This T cell receptor beta chain was captured in a study of cytomegalovirus exposure and HLA in healthy donors. The PCR made use of 60 Vbeta and 13 Jbeta primers. Data came from immunoSEQ multiplex PCR; TCRdb stores just in-frame clones and leaves some out. The table lists 99,000 or so clones, around 86% of them singletons. The sequence came from a man aged 25-45 years in good health and CMV-seropositive. The sequenced sample consisted of PBMCs.

This CDR3 reads CASSYLGAGYTF. The CDR3 coding sequence is TGTGCCAGCAGTTACTTGGGGGCTGGCTACACCTTC. The rearrangement uses TRBV6-5 and TRBJ1-2; a possible D gene is TRBD1 (6 bases). Germline V CDR1 and CDR2: MNHEY, SVGAGI. CDR3 length: 12 residues. V lost 1 base and J 7 bases, leaving 7 bases between the germline ends.